These T cell receptor beta chains were read from a single sample in a study of beta chain features in type 1 diabetes. Profiled with immunoSEQ multiplex PCR; TCRdb holds only in-frame clones, not every one. The data hold nearly 350,000 clones, with about a tenth observed a single time. The sequenced sample consisted of central memory CD4+ T cells from blood. The receptors derive from a man aged 25 to 40 with type 1 diabetes. Each CDR3 is given with its conserved first and last residue. Fields, in order: V gene, D gene, J gene, CDR3 protein. The D gene is left open where the match is weak.

>TRBV11-2|.|TRBJ2-3
CASRRTGKAQYF
>TRBV9|TRBD1|TRBJ1-5
CASSGGTGASNQPQHF
>TRBV6-1|.|TRBJ2-6
CASSENGANVLTF
>TRBV6-5|TRBD1|TRBJ1-5
CASRATTGGNQPQHF
>TRBV19|.|TRBJ1-2
CASSIRDRAPEGYGYTF
>TRBV7-2|.|TRBJ2-1
CASSLWVLASDEQFF
>TRBV6-6|.|TRBJ2-1
CASSGRTVGDWNEQFF
>TRBV28|.|TRBJ2-7
CASSSSTGGGGQYF
>TRBV2|.|TRBJ1-1
CASSEGWGTEAFF
>TRBV27|TRBD1|TRBJ2-2
CASSPSRDRGIISNTGELFF
>TRBV30|.|TRBJ2-7
CAWTPGRGSKYF
>TRBV5-6|.|TRBJ2-2
CASRFSRTGELFF
>TRBV7-9|TRBD1|TRBJ1-1
CASTITGGDTEAFF
>TRBV28|.|TRBJ1-2
CASNSPKGYTF
>TRBV6-5|TRBD1|TRBJ2-7
CASSPSTGTTYEQYF
>TRBV29-1|.|TRBJ2-7
CSVRQGDEQYF
>TRBV2|TRBD2|TRBJ2-5
CASSLALAGGETQYF
>TRBV20-1|.|TRBJ2-3
CSALGQHTQYF
>TRBV9|.|TRBJ1-1
CASSAQAMNTEAFF
>TRBV5-1|.|TRBJ1-6
CASSLDAGYSYNSPLHF
>TRBV7-2|.|TRBJ2-5
CASSLVFAAGQETQYF
>TRBV28|TRBD1|TRBJ2-7
CASGLAGTGEGEQYF
>TRBV25-1|TRBD1|TRBJ2-2
CASRADRGRTGELFF
>TRBV6-1|.|TRBJ1-3
CASSEDPTRQRNF
>TRBV7-2|.|TRBJ2-6
CASSLIGGAGANVLTF
>TRBV10-1|TRBD2|TRBJ2-3
CASSDSGGTTDTQYF
>TRBV7-2|.|TRBJ2-7
CASSLGRSASYEQYF
>TRBV5-1|.|TRBJ1-4
CASSPTQGGGEKLFF
>TRBV25-1|.|TRBJ1-4
CASGDRSFNEKLFF
>TRBV9|TRBD2|TRBJ2-2
CASSAPSGGSTGELFF
>TRBV18|.|TRBJ2-3
CASSGTEGATDTQYF
>TRBV5-1|.|TRBJ1-1
CASSFGQNTEAFF
>TRBV6-4|.|TRBJ1-1
CASSDNGNTEAFF